A single sample gave rise to the 28 T cell receptor beta chains below, sequenced in a study of vaccination and CD4 T cells after COVID-19. What these receptors recognize is not known. Documented treatment: roughly 10-day PBMC culture with coronavirus spike peptide pools or control peptides (ViraFEST assay). Sequenced with the Oncomine TCR Beta short-read assay was DNA taken from cultured CD4+ T cells. TCRdb independently ran MiXCR on the PCR reads; one entry per CDR3 protein. The table includes around 16,000 distinct CDR3 sequences, roughly half detected once. Specimen: CD4+ T cells from blood, cultured in vitro. The receptors derive from a human donor who had recovered from COVID-19.

As regards this clonotype: This clone may be a read error of a much larger clone one base away. The chain carries TRBV5-6 and TRBJ2-7; the D is unclear. Germline V gene sequence: CDR1 SGHDT, CDR2 YYEEEE. CDR3 size: 16 residues. The CDR3 DNA follows: TGTGCCGGCAGCTTGGTGGGCCATGAAGGGACCTACGAGCAGTACTTC. The encoded protein is CAGSLVGHEGTYEQYF. Variable domain in full (rest from reference TRBV5-6 and TRBJ2-7): DAGVTQSPTHLIKTRGQQVTLRCSPKSGHDTVSWYQQALGQGPQFIFQYYEEEERQRGNFPDRFSGHQFPNYSSELNVNALLLGDSALYLCAGSLVGHEGTYEQYFGPGTRLTVT.

The chain carries TRBV4-3 and TRBJ2-1, with 9 bases lining up with TRBD2. This CDR3 has 15 amino acids. Germline CDR1 reads LGHNA; CDR2 reads YSLEER. Losses at the gene ends were 3 bases for V and 4 bases for J; bases not matched to a gene: 4. In nucleotides, the CDR3 is TGCGCCAGCAGCCAGGGGCTAGCGGGGTACAATGAGCAGTTCTTC. This codes for CASSQGLAGYNEQFF.

The chain is built from TRBV6-2 or TRBV6-3 and TRBJ2-3; 12 nucleotides align to TRBD1. The V and J ends lost 5 bases and 6 bases, in that order; junction bases with no gene match: 15. In germline, CDR1 is MNHEY, CDR2 SVGEGT. The CDR3 loop spans 18 amino acids. The CDR3 coding sequence is TGTGCCAGCAGTGCCCCCCGGGACAGGGGGCTCTTCGGTGATACGCAGTATTTT. This encodes CASSAPRDRGLFGDTQYF.

The genes are TRBV5-1 and TRBJ2-7; D gene unclear. Trimming stripped 2 bases from V and 5 bases from J, with 8 bases between. Germline V lookup: CDR1 SGHRS, CDR2 YFSETQ. This CDR3 is 12 amino acids long. CDR3 bases: TGCGCCAGCAGCTTAAGTCTAGACGAGCAGTACTTC. Translation: CASSLSLDEQYF.

This clonotype was counted only a few times. The rearrangement links TRBV6-5 to TRBJ1-6, with a possible D match to TRBD1 (6 bases). The CDR3 extends over 15 amino acids. CDR1 and CDR2 (germline): MNHEY, SVGAGI. V gave up 4 bases and J gave up 1 base, with 8 bases separating them. The CDR3 sequence: CASSLGGSYNSPLHF. As DNA, the CDR3 is TGTGCCAGCAGTTTAGGGGGGTCCTATAATTCACCCCTCCACTTT.

The V call is TRBV19, the J call TRBJ2-3; 9 nucleotides line up with TRBD1. CDR1 LNHDA and CDR2 SQIVND come from the germline V gene (reference sequence). The V gene end was trimmed by 3 bases and the J gene end by 0 bases; junction bases not matched to a gene: 4. The CDR3 contains 16 residues. CDR3 residues: CASSMGQGASTDTQYF. The CDR3 DNA reads as TGTGCCAGTAGTATGGGACAGGGCGCTAGCACAGATACGCAGTATTTT.

This clonotype showed up just a few times. J is TRBJ1-5 and V is TRBV20-1; TRBD1 is a possible D gene (6 bases). The ends were cut back, 3 bases at V and 4 bases at J, with 7 bases in the middle. This CDR3 is built from 12 residues. The germline gives CDR1 DFQATT, CDR2 SNEGSKA (reference sequence). The CDR3 nucleotides read TGCAGTGCTAGGACAGGAAATCAGCCCCAGCATTTT. This sequence encodes CSARTGNQPQHF.

In this sample, this clonotype turned up a few times. This chain links TRBV7-2 with TRBJ1-5; D is possibly TRBD1 (5 bases). The V gene's germline CDR1 is SGHTA and CDR2 FQGNSA. Trimming removed 5 bases from V and 6 bases from J, with 23 bases in between. This CDR3 region has 17 residues. The CDR3 coding sequence is TGTGCCAGCAGCCCCCAATCACAGGACGCTCGGGGTCAGCCCCAGCATTTT. Encoded protein: CASSPQSQDARGQPQHF.

In this sample, this clonotype turned up a few times. The genes are TRBV6-1 and TRBJ1-6, with D perhaps matching TRBD1 (5 bases). This CDR3 contains 13 residues. V was cut by 10 bases and J by 8 bases, with 15 bases left in between. CDR1 is MNHNS and CDR2 is SASEGT in the germline V gene. This CDR3 is CATGDTQHSPLHF. The CDR3, as DNA: TGTGCCACGGGGGATACTCAACATTCACCCCTCCACTTT.

This chain uses TRBV6-5 with TRBJ1-5; D may be TRBD1 (6 bases). Germline V lookup: CDR1 MNHEY, CDR2 SVGAGI. Trimming stripped 0 bases from V and 4 bases from J, with 7 bases between. The CDR3 runs 14 residues. CDR3 protein: CASSYSRGNQPQHF. Written as DNA, the CDR3 is TGTGCCAGCAGTTACTCGAGGGGGAATCAGCCCCAGCATTTT.

The rearrangement joins TRBV29-1 to TRBJ2-5; D not resolved. The germline V gene encodes CDR1 SQVTM and CDR2 ANQGSEA. V lost 7 bases to trimming and J lost 1 base, with 10 bases between them. This CDR3 has 12 residues. The DNA of the CDR3 is TGCAGCGAACAGTCTATCCAAGAGACCCAGTACTTC. It is translated as CSEQSIQETQYF.

The J gene is TRBJ1-2, the V gene TRBV29-1, with D tentatively TRBD1 (5 bases). The V end lost 4 bases, the J end lost 7 bases, and 16 bases lay between the germline ends. CDR1 is SQVTM, CDR2 ANQGSEA, per germline. The CDR3 is 13 residues long. CDR3: CSVGTGLGAGYTF. CDR3 sequence (DNA): TGCAGCGTTGGAACGGGACTAGGGGCTGGCTACACCTTC.

The chain recombines TRBV11-3 with TRBJ2-7, with 11 bases aligning to TRBD2. The CDR3 loop spans 15 amino acids. The V segment lost 5 bases and the J segment 0 bases; nucleotides outside the gene matches: 3. CDR1 SGHNT and CDR2 YENEEA come from the germline V gene. The chain's CDR3 is CASSPSGRISYEQYF. The CDR3 DNA reads as TGTGCCAGCAGCCCTAGCGGGAGGATCTCCTACGAGCAGTACTTC.

This clonotype has just a few counts. The CDR3 reads CASGEDGMVTDTQYF. The CDR3 DNA is TGTGCCAGCGGAGAGGACGGAATGGTCACAGATACGCAGTATTTT. The rearrangement uses TRBV27 and TRBJ2-3; D call uncertain. CDR1 is MNHEY, CDR2 SMNVEV, per germline (reference sequence). Trimming took 8 bases from V and 2 from J, leaving 17 bases between them. This CDR3 region has 15 residues.

This clonotype was counted only a few times. This chain joins TRBV7-2 and TRBJ2-3, with D tentatively TRBD2 (5 bases). Germline V gene data show CDR1 as SGHTA and CDR2 as FQGNSA. The CDR3 is 15 amino acids. V lost 1 base and J 0 bases, leaving 8 bases between the germline ends. The DNA for the CDR3 is TGTGCCAGCAGCTTAGGGCGGGTTAGCACAGATACGCAGTATTTT. Protein product: CASSLGRVSTDTQYF.

The chain joins TRBV5-6 to TRBJ1-1, with D unresolved. V was shortened by 0 bases and J by 1 base, with 4 bases between the two germline ends. The length of the CDR3 is 13 residues. CDR1 is SGHDT and CDR2 is YYEEEE in the germline V gene. The CDR3 protein is CASSLGGNTEAFF. The CDR3 DNA sequence: TGTGCCAGCAGCTTGGGGGGGAACACTGAAGCTTTCTTT.

This clonotype was seen only a few times. This chain links TRBV20-1 with TRBJ2-5; TRBD2 agrees at 9 bases. The V segment lost 2 bases and the J segment 5 bases; nucleotides outside the gene matches: 0. Per germline, CDR1 DFQATT and CDR2 SNEGSKA (reference sequence). The CDR3 loop spans 12 amino acids. CDR3 in amino acids: CSARTSGETQYF. CDR3 nucleotides: TGCAGTGCTAGAACTAGCGGGGAGACCCAGTACTTC.

This chain joins TRBV5-4 and TRBJ1-6; 7 nucleotides agree with TRBD1. The CDR3 has 17 amino acids. Germline V gene sequence: CDR1 SGHNT, CDR2 YYREEE (reference sequence). V lost 0 bases, J lost 2 bases, and 5 bases stayed unmatched. The CDR3 loop reads CASSLERTGAYNSPLHF. The CDR3 nucleotides read TGTGCCAGCAGCTTGGAAAGGACAGGAGCCTATAATTCACCCCTCCACTTT.

The chain is built from TRBV27 and TRBJ2-7, with D possibly called TRBD1 or TRBD2 (5 bases each). Germline-derived CDR1 and CDR2 are MNHEY and SMNVEV (reference sequence). The CDR3 is 15 amino acids. The V end lost 10 bases, the J end lost 5 bases, and 24 bases lay between the germline ends. The DNA of the CDR3 is TGTGCCACCTGGGACCCATCATCCATCTTCCACGAGCAGTACTTC. This codes for CATWDPSSIFHEQYF.

The chain carries TRBV6-1 and TRBJ2-3; D possibly corresponds to TRBD1 (5 bases). This CDR3 has 16 residues. Per the germline V gene, CDR1 is MNHNS and CDR2 is SASEGT. Trimming removed 0 bases at V and 2 bases at J, with 12 bases between. The CDR3 DNA is TGTGCCAGCAGTGAAGCACTGTGGGGCCTCACAGATACGCAGTATTTT. Translating it yields CASSEALWGLTDTQYF.

This chain joins TRBV12-5 and TRBJ1-1; D is perhaps TRBD1 (6 bases). Trimming removed 2 bases from V and 6 bases from J, with 13 bases in between. The length of the CDR3 is 14 residues. In germline, CDR1 is LGHNT, CDR2 FRNRAP. CDR3 in amino acids: CASGLTGGAAEAFF. DNA of the CDR3: TGTGCTAGTGGTTTGACCGGGGGCGCTGCTGAAGCTTTCTTT. Full variable domain (rest looked up from reference TRBV12-5 and TRBJ1-1): DARVTQTPRHKVTEMGQEVTMRCQPILGHNTVFWYRQTMMQGLELLAYFRNRAPLDDSGMPKDRFSAEMPDATLATLKIQPSEPRDSAVYFCASGLTGGAAEAFFGQGTRLTVV.

The chain combines TRBV12-3 or TRBV12-4 with TRBJ1-1; D is unclear. Trimming cost V 2 bases and J 9 bases, with 13 bases left between them. The CDR3 totals 13 residues. The CDR3, as DNA: TGTGCCAGCAGTTTACTTAGGGTGAATCAAGCTTTCTTT. Translation gives CASSLLRVNQAFF.

The chain couples TRBV7-6 to TRBJ1-6; 7 bases match TRBD1. J was trimmed by 10 bases and V by 0 bases; bases with no gene match: 6. The CDR3 sequence is 15 residues long. Germline V lookup: CDR1 SGHVS, CDR2 FNYEAQ. CDR3 DNA sequence: TGTGCCAGCAGCTTAGCGCGTTCCAGGGGGTCACCCCTCCACTTT. Its translation is CASSLARSRGSPLHF.

The chain recombines TRBV6-5 with TRBJ2-2; D possibly corresponds to TRBD1 (5 bases). CDR1 and CDR2 (germline): MNHEY, SVGAGI. CDR3 length: 16 amino acids. Trimming cost V 0 bases and J 3 bases, with 11 bases left between them. The CDR3 DNA follows: TGTGCCAGCAGTTACTCCTCAGGGTCGCACACCGGGGAGCTGTTTTTT. As protein: CASSYSSGSHTGELFF.

This clonotype was recorded a few times. This chain uses TRBV19 with TRBJ1-1, with D tentatively TRBD1 (5 bases). Germline V gives CDR1 LNHDA, CDR2 SQIVND (reference sequence). This CDR3 contains 13 residues. Deletions cut 9 bases from V and 0 bases from J, with 11 bases between. The CDR3 sequence is CASWGGVNTEAFF. The CDR3 nucleotides are TGTGCCAGCTGGGGGGGGGTGAACACTGAAGCTTTCTTT.

This chain uses TRBV2 with TRBJ1-1; TRBD1 matches at 12 bases. Germline CDR1 and CDR2: SNHLY and FYNNEI. This CDR3 has 15 amino acids. The V segment lost 6 bases and the J segment 5 bases; nucleotides outside the gene matches: 7. CDR3 bases: TGTGCCAGCAGGGGGGACAGGGGGCGGTGGACTGAAGCTTTCTTT. The encoded protein is CASRGDRGRWTEAFF.

This sequence joins TRBV9 and TRBJ2-1, with D perhaps given as TRBD1 or TRBD2 (6 bases each). CDR1 and CDR2 (germline): SGDLS, YYNGEE. Trimming stripped 0 bases from V and 2 bases from J, with 12 bases between. The CDR3 loop spans 16 amino acids. CDR3 residues: CASSVGSGATYNEQFF. DNA for the CDR3: TGTGCCAGCAGCGTAGGTTCGGGGGCAACCTACAATGAGCAGTTCTTC.

This clonotype was picked up a small number of times. J is TRBJ1-2 and V is TRBV6-2 or TRBV6-3; no clear D. Trimming pared 4 bases from V and 4 bases from J, leaving 13 bases between. Looked up from germline, CDR1 is MNHEY and CDR2 is SVGEGT. CDR3 length: 14 amino acids. CDR3 nucleotides: TGTGCCAGCAGTTTCCCAGGACTGAGCTATGGCTACACCTTC. Its translation: CASSFPGLSYGYTF.